This entry lists 3 T cell receptor beta chains sequenced from one sample in a study of cytomegalovirus exposure and HLA in healthy donors listed by TCRdb under 2017. Library prep was done by the immunoSEQ multiplex PCR assay. The multiplex PCR relied on a mix of 60 forward primers for TCR Vbeta segments and 13 reverse primers for TCR Jbeta segments. As stored in TCRdb, this immuneACCESS dataset retains in-frame rearrangements with V and J assigned. A fraction of the clones does not appear; measured against another copy, unresolved V genes explain less than half of the discrepancy, and the remainder lacks a known reason. This sample lists approximately 110,000 clones; around 67% were detected once. 4.1% of the sample lies in the top ten. Sequencing was performed on PBMCs. The receptors were gathered from a woman in her thirties or forties in good health and CMV-seronegative.

The rearrangement joins TRBV9 to TRBJ2-1; 8 bases are a match to TRBD2. Germline lookup yields CDR1 SGDLS and CDR2 YYNGEE. The CDR3 sequence is 18 residues long. Unmatched junction bases numbered 16, after V lost 3 bases and J lost 5 bases. Here the CDR3 reads CASSAGRGASGWDNEQFF. For the CDR3, the DNA is TGTGCCAGCAGCGCCGGCCGAGGGGCTAGCGGGTGGGACAATGAGCAGTTCTTC.

This clone appeared a few times. The rearrangement links TRBV5-4 to TRBJ2-1; 9 bases are shared with TRBD2. With V trimmed by 5 bases and J by 6 bases, 6 bases remained unmatched. The V gene's germline CDR1 is SGHNT and CDR2 YYREEE (reference sequence). This CDR3 is built from 14 residues. This CDR3 is CASRPASGINEQFF. CDR3 in DNA: TGTGCCAGCAGGCCGGCTAGCGGGATCAATGAGCAGTTCTTC.

The DNA of the CDR3 is TGTGCCAGTAGGGGACGCAGGGGAGGGGATCAGCCCCAGCATTTT. Translating gives CASRGRRGGDQPQHF. The chain uses TRBV19 and TRBJ1-5, with D possibly matching TRBD1 (6 bases). V gave up 6 bases and J gave up 5 bases, with 17 bases separating them. The CDR3 sequence is 15 residues long. Per germline, CDR1 LNHDA and CDR2 SQIVND (reference sequence).